Listed below are T cell receptor beta chains from one sample, sequenced in a study of T cell responses to AZD1222 COVID-19 vaccine. Data came from immunoSEQ multiplex PCR; TCRdb stores just in-frame clones and leaves some out. Of approximately 120,000 clones in the sample, approximately 82% were seen once. Sequencing was performed on peripheral blood, taken 28 days after the second AZD1222 dose. The receptors shown here come from an adult who received the AZD1222 COVID-19 vaccine. The conserved cysteine and the conserved F or W are not part of the CDR3 here.

V: TRBV6-5
J: TRBJ1-3
CDR3: ASYAGAGLNTIY

V: TRBV6-5
J: TRBJ1-1
CDR3: ASSFRGQNTEAF

V: TRBV19
J: TRBJ1-2
CDR3: ASSSERGLNYGYT

V: TRBV9
J: TRBJ2-7
CDR3: ASSAGGDSGEQY

V: TRBV20-1
J: TRBJ2-7
CDR3: SAMKGDEQY

V: TRBV19
J: TRBJ1-1
CDR3: ASSMSWRTEAF

V: TRBV28
J: TRBJ2-3
CDR3: ASSSPRGTISPPDTQY

V: TRBV12-3/TRBV12-4
J: TRBJ2-7
CDR3: ASSPGGGSEQY

V: TRBV29-1
J: TRBJ1-1
CDR3: SVSRASNTEAF

V: TRBV6-5
J: TRBJ1-5
CDR3: ASSGGGQPQH

V: TRBV3-1/TRBV3-2
J: TRBJ1-1
CDR3: ASSQADRGTEAF

V: TRBV11-3
J: TRBJ1-1
CDR3: ASSLKNTEAF

V: TRBV9
J: TRBJ1-3
CDR3: ASSRRGNSGNTIY

V: TRBV3-1/TRBV3-2
J: TRBJ2-5
CDR3: ASSPSGGGETQY

V: TRBV2
J: TRBJ1-2
CDR3: ASSFGTLTQTGYT

V: TRBV5-8
J: TRBJ1-6
CDR3: ASSFVGSGGSYNSPLH

V: TRBV6-5
J: TRBJ1-4
CDR3: ASSYRTGRNEKLF

V: TRBV29-1
J: TRBJ1-1
CDR3: SVAGGDRAF

V: TRBV10-3
J: TRBJ1-1
CDR3: ATSVDRTEAF

V: TRBV19
J: TRBJ1-2
CDR3: ASKIRANYGYT

V: TRBV7-6
J: TRBJ2-2
CDR3: ASSFSGTGNTGELF

V: TRBV9
J: TRBJ2-2
CDR3: ASSKRTGSANTGELF

V: TRBV12-3/TRBV12-4
J: TRBJ1-2
CDR3: ASSPPGLTVYT

V: TRBV2
J: TRBJ1-4
CDR3: ASSTGTGGRKLF

V: TRBV4-1
J: TRBJ2-1
CDR3: ASSQESGQGLGNEQF

V: TRBV24-1
J: TRBJ2-7
CDR3: ATSPGGTGSNEQY

V: TRBV2
J: TRBJ2-5
CDR3: ASGSGGSQETQY